Sequencing of this TCR beta chain was carried out in a study of shared clonotypes between healthy human individuals. Across the whole study: Ranging from 18 to 49 in age, donors were two women and three men.

It was across several immunoSEQ plates that each subset's genomic DNA was evenly split. Using immunoSEQ multiplex PCR, the repertoire was profiled, and TCRdb retains in-frame clones only, with some absent. The sample yields more than 2 million clones, approximately 94% seen once. In the case of this clone: No antigen is known for it.

Findings of the study overall: Clonotype sharing among the donors was expected to vary with sequencing depth.

CD8 cells regarded as naive lacked CD45RO, were positively chosen for CCR7, and omitted terminally differentiated effector memory CD45RA+ cells. The sequenced sample was naive CD8+ T cells sorted from blood. The receptor comes from a man between 18 and 35 years old in good health.

The CDR3 region is CANELSNQPQHF. DNA of the CDR3: TGTGCCAACGAGCTTAGCAATCAGCCCCAGCATTTT. This chain uses TRBV25-1 with TRBJ1-5; no reliable D call. Germline V gene data show CDR1 as MGHDK and CDR2 as SYGVNS. The CDR3 extends over 12 amino acids. Between the trimmed V and J ends, which lost 10 bases and 0 bases, there was a span of 7 bases.